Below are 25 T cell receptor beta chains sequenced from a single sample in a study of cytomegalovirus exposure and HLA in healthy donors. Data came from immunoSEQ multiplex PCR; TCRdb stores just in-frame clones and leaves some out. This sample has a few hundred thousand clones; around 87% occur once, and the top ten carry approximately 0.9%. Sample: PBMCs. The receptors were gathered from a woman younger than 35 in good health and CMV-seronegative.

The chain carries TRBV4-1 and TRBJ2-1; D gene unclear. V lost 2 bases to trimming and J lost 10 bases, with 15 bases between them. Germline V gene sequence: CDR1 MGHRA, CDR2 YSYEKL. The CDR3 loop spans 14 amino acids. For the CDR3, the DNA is TGCGCCAGCAGCCAAAGGTTCACGTCTAGAGAGCAGTTCTTC. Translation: CASSQRFTSREQFF.

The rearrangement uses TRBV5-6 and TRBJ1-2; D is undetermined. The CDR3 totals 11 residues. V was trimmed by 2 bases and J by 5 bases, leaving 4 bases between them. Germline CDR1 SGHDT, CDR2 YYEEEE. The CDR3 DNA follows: TGTGCCAGCAGCTTTCATTATGGCTACACCTTC. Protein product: CASSFHYGYTF.

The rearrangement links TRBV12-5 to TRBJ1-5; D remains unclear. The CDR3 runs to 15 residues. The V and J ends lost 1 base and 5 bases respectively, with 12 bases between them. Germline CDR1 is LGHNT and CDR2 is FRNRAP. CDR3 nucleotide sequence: TGTGCTAGTGGTTTGGACGTCCGCAGTGATCAGCCCCAGCATTTT. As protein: CASGLDVRSDQPQHF.

CDR3 sequence reads: CASRSVAGGTVGNEQFF. Here the CDR3 DNA reads TGTGCCAGCAGGTCGGTAGCGGGGGGGACCGTGGGGAATGAGCAGTTCTTC. The rearrangement joins TRBV2 to TRBJ2-1; TRBD2 matches at 11 bases. This CDR3 has 17 amino acids. V was clipped by 6 bases and J by 7 bases; unmatched bases: 14. Germline V gene data show CDR1 as SNHLY and CDR2 as FYNNEI.

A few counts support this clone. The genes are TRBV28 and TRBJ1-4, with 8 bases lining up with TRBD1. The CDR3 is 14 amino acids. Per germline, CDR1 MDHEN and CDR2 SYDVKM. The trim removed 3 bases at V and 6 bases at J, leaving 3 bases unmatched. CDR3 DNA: TGTGCCAGCAGTTTTATGACAGGGGATGAAAAACTGTTTTTT. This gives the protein CASSFMTGDEKLFF.

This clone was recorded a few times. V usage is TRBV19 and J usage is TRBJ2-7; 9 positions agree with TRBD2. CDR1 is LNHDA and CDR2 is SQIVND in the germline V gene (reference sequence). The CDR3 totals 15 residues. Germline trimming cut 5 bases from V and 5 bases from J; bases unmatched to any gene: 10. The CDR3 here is CASSPGLAPWDEQYF. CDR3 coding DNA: TGTGCCAGTAGTCCCGGACTAGCGCCTTGGGACGAGCAGTACTTC. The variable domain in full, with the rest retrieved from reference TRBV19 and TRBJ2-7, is DGGITQSPKYLFRKEGQNVTLSCEQNLNHDAMYWYRQDPGQGLRLIYYSQIVNDFQKGDIAEGYSVSREKKESFPLTVTSAQKNPTAFYLCASSPGLAPWDEQYFGPGTRLTVT.

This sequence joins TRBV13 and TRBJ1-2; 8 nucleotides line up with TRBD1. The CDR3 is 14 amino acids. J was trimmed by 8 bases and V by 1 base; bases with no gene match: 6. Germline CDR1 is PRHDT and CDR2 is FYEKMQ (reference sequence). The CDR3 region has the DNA TGTGCCAGCAGCTTAGCCTCAGGGGGCCGGGGCTACACCTTC. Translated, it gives CASSLASGGRGYTF.

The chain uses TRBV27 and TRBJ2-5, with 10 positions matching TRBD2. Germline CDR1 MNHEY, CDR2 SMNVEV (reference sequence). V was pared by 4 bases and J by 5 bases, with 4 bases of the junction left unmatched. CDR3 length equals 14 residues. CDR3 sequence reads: CASSSGLAVETQYF. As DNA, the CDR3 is TGTGCCAGCAGTTCCGGACTAGCGGTGGAGACCCAGTACTTC.

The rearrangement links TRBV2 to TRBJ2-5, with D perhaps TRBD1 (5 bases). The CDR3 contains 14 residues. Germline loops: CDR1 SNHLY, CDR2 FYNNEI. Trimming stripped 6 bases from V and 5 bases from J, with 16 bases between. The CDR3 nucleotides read TGTGCCAGCAGGGCCGAACTCGCAGGGGAGACCCAGTACTTC. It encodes CASRAELAGETQYF.

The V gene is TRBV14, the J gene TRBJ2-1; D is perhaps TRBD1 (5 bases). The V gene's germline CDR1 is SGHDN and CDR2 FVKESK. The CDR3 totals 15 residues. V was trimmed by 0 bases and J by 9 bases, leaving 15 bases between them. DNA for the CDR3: TGTGCCAGCAGCCAAGATTGGGTGACACAGGCTGAGCAGTTCTTC. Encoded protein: CASSQDWVTQAEQFF.

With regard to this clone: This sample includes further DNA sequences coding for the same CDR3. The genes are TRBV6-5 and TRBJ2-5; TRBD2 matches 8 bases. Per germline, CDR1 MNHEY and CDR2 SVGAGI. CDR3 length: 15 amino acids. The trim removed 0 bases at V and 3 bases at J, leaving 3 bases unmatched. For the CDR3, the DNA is TGTGCCAGCAGTTACTCCTCCGGGAGGGAAGAGACCCAGTACTTC. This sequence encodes CASSYSSGREETQYF.

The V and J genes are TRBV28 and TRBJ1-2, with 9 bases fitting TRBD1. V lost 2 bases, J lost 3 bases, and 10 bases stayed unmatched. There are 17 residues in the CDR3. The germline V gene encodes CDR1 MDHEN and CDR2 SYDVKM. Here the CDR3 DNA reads TGTGCCAGCAGTTTAGAAGACAACAGGGGGCCGGACTATGGCTACACCTTC. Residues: CASSLEDNRGPDYGYTF.

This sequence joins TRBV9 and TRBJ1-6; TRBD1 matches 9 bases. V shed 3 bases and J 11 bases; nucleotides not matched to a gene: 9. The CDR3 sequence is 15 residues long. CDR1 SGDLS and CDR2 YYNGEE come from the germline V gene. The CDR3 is CASSEAGTGTAPLHF. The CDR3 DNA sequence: TGTGCCAGCAGCGAGGCCGGGACAGGGACGGCACCCCTCCACTTT.

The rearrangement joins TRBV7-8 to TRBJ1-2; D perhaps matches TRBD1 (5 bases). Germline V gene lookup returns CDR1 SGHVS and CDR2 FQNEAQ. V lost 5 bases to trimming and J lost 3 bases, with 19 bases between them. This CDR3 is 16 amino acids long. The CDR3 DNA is TGTGCCAGCAGCCATTTCGGACGGGGGGAGGACTATGGCTACACCTTC. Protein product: CASSHFGRGEDYGYTF.

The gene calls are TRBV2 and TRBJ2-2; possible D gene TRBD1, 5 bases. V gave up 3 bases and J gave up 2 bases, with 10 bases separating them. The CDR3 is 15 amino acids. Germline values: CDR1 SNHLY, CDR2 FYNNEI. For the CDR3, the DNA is TGTGCCAGCAGTGACTTGACAGTTAACACCGGGGAGCTGTTTTTT. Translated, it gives CASSDLTVNTGELFF.

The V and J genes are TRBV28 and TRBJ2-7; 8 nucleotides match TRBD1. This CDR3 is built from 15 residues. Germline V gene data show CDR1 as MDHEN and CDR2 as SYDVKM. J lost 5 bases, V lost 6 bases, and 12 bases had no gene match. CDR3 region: CASRSTGGQLDEQYF. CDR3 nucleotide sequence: TGTGCCAGCAGATCAACAGGGGGGCAACTTGACGAGCAGTACTTC. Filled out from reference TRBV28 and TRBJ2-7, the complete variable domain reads DVKVTQSSRYLVKRTGEKVFLECVQDMDHENMFWYRQDPGLGLRLIYFSYDVKMKEKGDIPEGYSVSREKKERFSLILESASTNQTSMYLCASRSTGGQLDEQYFGPGTRLTVT.

CDR3 bases: TGTGCCAGCAGCTTATATGGAGGGCGCACTGACGAGCAGTACTTC. Residues: CASSLYGGRTDEQYF. The V call is TRBV7-9, the J call TRBJ2-7; tentatively, D is TRBD2 (6 bases). The CDR3 length is 15 residues. The germline gives CDR1 SEHNR, CDR2 FQNEAQ (reference sequence). V lost 2 bases, J lost 5 bases, and 16 bases lay in between.

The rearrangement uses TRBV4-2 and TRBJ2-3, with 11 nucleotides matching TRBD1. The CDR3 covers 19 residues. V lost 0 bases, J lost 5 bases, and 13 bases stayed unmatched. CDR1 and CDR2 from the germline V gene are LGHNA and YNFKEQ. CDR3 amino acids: CASSQEGVGGQGVQDTQYF. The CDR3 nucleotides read TGTGCCAGCAGCCAAGAAGGAGTTGGGGGACAGGGGGTCCAAGATACGCAGTATTTT.

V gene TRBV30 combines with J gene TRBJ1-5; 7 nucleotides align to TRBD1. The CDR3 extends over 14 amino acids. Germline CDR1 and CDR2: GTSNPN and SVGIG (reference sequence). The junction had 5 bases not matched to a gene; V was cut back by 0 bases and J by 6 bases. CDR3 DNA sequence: TGTGCCTGGAGTGTCCCAGGGGGAGGTCAGCCCCAGCATTTT. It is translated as CAWSVPGGGQPQHF.

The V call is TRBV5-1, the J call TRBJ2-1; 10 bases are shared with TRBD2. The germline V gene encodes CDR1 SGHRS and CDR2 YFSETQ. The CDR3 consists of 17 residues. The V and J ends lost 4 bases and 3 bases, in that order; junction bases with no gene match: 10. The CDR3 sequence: CASSRTTSGLLYNEQFF. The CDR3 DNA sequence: TGCGCCAGCAGCCGAACGACTAGCGGGCTGCTCTACAATGAGCAGTTCTTC.

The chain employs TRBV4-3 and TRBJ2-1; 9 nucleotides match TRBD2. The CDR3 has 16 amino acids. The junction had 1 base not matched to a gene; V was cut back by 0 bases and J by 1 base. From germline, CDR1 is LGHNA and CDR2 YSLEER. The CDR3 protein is CASSQERGGSYNEQFF. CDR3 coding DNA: TGCGCCAGCAGCCAAGAGCGGGGGGGATCCTACAATGAGCAGTTCTTC.

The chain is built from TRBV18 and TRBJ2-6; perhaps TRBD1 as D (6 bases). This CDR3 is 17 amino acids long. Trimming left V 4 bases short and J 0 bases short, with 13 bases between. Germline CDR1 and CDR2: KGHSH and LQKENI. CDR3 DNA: TGTGCCAGCTCACTCAGGGGCCAGAGCTCTGGGGCCAACGTCCTGACTTTC. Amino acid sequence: CASSLRGQSSGANVLTF.

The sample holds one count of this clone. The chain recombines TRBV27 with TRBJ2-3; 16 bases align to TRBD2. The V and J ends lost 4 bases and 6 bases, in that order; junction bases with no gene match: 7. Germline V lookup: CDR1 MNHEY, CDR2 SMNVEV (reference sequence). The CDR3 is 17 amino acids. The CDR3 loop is CASSSRGTSGRVDTQYF. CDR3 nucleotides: TGTGCCAGCAGTTCCCGCGGGACTAGCGGGAGGGTGGATACGCAGTATTTT.

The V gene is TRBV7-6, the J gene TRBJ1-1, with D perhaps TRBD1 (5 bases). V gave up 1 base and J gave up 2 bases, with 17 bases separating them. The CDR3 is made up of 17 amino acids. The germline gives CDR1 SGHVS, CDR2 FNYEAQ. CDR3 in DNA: TGTGCCAGCAGCTTAGTAAGCATCACAGGTCCCAACACTGAAGCTTTCTTT. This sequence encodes CASSLVSITGPNTEAFF.

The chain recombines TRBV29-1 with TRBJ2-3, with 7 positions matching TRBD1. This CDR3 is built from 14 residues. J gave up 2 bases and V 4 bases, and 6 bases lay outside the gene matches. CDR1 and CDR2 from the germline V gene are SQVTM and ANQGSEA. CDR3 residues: CSVAPDRATDTQYF. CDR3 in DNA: TGCAGCGTTGCTCCTGACAGGGCCACAGATACGCAGTATTTT.